This T cell receptor (beta chain) was identified during a study of blood T cell repertoires in COVID-19. About the study: The study drew acute and convalescent COVID-19 samples from the United States, Italy and Spain. From T cells, B-cell-depleted T cells, or PBMCs came the material, which was cDNA or gDNA.

Original data processing: Estimated nucleated cell counts came from reference gene primer amplification. This table comes from immunoSEQ multiplex PCR, and its TCRdb copy is limited to in-frame clones, with some not included. Clone size and the V and J calls come from that table; the DNA yielded D and trimming. In the table there are around 200,000 clones, 80% to 90% of which are singletons. This clone was seen only a few times. This CDR3 is built from 13 residues. The J segment lost 7 bases and the V segment lost 4 bases, leaving 7 bases of the junction unmatched. Germline loops: CDR1 GTSNPN, CDR2 SVGIG (reference sequence).

The J gene is TRBJ1-1, the V gene TRBV30, with 9 bases fitting TRBD1. Sequences were obtained from peripheral blood. This sequence was found in a man between 50 and 59 years old with active or convalescent COVID-19. CDR3 DNA: TGTGCCTGGAACAGGGGGCTGGGGGGTGAAGCTTTCTTT. Translating gives CAWNRGLGGEAFF.